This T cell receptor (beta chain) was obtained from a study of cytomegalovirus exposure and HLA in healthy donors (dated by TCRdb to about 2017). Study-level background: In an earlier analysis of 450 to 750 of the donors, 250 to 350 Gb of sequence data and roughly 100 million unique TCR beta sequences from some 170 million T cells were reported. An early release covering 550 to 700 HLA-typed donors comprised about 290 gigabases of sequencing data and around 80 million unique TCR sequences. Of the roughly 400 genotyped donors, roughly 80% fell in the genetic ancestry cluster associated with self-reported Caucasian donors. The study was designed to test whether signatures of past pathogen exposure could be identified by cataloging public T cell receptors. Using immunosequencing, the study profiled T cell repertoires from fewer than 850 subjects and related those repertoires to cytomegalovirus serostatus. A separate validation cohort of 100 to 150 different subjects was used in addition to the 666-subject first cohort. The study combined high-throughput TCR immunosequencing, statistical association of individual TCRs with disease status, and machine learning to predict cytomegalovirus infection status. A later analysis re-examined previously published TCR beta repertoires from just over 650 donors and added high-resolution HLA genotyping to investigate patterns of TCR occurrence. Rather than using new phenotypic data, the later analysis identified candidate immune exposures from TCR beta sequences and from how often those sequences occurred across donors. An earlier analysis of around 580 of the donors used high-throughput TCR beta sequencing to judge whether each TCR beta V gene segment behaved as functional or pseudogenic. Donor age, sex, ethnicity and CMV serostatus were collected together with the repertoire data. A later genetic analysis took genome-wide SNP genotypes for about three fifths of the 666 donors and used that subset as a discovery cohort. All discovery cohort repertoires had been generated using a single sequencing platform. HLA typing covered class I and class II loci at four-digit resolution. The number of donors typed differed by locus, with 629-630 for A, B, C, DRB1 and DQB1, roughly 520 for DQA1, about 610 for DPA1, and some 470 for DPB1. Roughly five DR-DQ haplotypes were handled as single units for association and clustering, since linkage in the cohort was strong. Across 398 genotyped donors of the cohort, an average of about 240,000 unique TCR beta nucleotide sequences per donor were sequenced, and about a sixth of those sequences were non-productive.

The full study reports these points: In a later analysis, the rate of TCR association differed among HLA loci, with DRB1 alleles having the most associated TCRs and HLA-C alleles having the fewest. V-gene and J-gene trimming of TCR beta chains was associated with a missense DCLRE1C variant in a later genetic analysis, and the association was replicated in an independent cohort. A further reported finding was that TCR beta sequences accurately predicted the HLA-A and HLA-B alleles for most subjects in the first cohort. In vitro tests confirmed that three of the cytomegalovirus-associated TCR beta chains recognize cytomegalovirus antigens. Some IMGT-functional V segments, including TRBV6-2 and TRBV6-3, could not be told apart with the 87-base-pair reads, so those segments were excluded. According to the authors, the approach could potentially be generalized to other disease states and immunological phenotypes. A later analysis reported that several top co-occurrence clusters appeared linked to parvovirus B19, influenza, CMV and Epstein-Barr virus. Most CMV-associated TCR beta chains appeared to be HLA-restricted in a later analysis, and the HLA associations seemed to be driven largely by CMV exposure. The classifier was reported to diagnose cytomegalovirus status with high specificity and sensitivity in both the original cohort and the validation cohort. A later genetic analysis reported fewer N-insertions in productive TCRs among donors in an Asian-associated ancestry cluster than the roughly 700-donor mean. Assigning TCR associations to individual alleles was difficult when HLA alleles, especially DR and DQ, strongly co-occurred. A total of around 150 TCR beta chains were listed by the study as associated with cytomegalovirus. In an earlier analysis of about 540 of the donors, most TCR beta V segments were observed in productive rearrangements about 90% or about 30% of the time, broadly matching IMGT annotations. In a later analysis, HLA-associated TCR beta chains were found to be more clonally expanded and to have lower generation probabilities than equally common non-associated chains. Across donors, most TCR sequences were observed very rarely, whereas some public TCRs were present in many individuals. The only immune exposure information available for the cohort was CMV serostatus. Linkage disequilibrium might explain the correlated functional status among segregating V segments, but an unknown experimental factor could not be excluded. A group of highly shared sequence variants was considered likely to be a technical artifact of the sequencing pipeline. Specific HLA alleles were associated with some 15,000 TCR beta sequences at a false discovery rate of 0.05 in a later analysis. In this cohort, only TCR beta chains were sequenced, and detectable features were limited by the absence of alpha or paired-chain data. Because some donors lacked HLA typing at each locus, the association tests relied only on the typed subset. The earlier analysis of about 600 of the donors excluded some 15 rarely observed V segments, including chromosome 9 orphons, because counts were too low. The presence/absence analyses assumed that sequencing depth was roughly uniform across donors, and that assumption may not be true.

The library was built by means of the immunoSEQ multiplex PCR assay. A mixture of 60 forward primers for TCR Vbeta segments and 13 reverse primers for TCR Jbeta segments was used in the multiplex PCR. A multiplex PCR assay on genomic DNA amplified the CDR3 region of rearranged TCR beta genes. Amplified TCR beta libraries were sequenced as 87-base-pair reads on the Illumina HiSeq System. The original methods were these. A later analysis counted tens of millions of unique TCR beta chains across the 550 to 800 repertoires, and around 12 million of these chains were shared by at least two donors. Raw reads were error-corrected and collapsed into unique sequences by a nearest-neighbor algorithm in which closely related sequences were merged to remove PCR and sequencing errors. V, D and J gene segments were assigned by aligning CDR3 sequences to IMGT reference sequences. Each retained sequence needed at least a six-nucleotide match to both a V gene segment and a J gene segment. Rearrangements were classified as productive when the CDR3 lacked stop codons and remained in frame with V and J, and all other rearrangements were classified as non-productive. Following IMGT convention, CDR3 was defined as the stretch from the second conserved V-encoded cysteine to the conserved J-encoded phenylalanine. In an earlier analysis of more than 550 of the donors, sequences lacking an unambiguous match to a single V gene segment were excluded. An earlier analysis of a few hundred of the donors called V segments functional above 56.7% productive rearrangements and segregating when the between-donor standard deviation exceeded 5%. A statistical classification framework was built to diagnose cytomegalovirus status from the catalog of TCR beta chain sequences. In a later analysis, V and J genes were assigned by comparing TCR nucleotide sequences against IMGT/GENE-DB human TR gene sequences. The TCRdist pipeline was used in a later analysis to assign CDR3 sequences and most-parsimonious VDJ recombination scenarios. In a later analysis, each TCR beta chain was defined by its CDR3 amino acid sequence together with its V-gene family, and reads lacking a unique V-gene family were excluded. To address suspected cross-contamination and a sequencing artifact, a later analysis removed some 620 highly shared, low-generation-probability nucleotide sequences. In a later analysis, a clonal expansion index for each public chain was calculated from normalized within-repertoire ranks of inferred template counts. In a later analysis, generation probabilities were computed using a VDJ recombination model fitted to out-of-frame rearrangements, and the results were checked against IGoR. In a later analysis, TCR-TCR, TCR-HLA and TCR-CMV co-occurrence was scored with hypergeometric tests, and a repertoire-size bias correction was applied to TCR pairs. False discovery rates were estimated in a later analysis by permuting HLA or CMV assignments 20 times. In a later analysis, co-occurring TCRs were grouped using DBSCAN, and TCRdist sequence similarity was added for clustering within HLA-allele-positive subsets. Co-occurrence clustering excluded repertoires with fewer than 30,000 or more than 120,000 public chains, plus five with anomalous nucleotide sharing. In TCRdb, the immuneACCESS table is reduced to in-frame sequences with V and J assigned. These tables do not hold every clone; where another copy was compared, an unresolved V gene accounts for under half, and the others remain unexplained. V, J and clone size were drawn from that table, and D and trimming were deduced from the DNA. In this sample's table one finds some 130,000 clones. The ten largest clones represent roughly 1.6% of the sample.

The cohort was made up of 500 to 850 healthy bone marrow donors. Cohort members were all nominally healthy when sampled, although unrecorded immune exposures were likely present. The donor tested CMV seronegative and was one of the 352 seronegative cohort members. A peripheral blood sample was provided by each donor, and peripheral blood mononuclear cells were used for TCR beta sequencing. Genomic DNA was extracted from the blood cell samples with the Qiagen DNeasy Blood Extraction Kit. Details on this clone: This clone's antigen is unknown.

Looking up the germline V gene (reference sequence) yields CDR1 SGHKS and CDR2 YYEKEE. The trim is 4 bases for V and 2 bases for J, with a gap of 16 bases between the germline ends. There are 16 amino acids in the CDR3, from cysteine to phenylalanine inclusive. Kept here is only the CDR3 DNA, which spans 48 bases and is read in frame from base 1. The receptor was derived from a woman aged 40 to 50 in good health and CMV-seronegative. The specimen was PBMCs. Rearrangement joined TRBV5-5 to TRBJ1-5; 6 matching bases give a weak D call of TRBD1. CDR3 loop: CASSRRGGNGNQPQHF. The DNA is TGTGCCAGCAGCCGTCGGGGGGGCAATGGCAATCAGCCCCAGCATTTT.